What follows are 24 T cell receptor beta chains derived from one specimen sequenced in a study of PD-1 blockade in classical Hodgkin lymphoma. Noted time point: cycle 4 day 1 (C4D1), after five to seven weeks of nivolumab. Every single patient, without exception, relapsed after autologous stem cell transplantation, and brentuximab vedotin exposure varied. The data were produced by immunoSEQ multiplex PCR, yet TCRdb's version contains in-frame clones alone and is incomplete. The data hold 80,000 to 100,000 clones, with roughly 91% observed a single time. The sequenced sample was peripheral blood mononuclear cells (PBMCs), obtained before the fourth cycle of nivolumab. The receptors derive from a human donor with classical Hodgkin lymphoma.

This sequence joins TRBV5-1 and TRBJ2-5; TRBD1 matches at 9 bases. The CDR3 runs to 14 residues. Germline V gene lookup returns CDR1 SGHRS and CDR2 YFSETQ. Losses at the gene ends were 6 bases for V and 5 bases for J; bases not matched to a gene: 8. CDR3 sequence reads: CASTQQGAGETQYF. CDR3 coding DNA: TGCGCCAGCACGCAACAGGGGGCAGGGGAGACCCAGTACTTC.

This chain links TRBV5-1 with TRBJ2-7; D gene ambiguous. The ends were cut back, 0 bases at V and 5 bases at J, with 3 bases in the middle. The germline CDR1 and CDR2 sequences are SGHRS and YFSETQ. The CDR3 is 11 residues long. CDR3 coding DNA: TGCGCCAGCAGCTTGGGACACGAGCAGTACTTC. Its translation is CASSLGHEQYF. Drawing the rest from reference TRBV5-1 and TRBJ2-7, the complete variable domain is KAGVTQTPRYLIKTRGQQVTLSCSPISGHRSVSWYQQTPGQGLQFLFEYFSETQRNKGNFPGRFSGRQFSNSRSEMNVSTLELGDSALYLCASSLGHEQYFGPGTRLTVT.

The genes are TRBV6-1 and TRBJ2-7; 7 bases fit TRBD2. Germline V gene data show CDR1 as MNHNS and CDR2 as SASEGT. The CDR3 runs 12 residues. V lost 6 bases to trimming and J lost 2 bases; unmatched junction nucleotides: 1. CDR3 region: CASSLAAYEQYF. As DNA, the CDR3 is TGTGCCAGCAGCCTAGCGGCCTACGAGCAGTACTTC.

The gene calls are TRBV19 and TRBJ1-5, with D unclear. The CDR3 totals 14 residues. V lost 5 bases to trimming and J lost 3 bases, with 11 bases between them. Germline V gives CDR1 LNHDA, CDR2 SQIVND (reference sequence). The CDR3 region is CASSSRVHNQPQHF. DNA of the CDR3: TGTGCCAGTAGTTCTCGGGTCCACAATCAGCCCCAGCATTTT.

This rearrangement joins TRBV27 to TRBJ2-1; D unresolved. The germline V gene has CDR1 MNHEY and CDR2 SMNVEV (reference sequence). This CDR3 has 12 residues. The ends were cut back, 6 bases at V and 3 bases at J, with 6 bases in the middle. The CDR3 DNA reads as TGTGCCAGCAGGGTTAACTACAATGAGCAGTTCTTC. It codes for CASRVNYNEQFF.

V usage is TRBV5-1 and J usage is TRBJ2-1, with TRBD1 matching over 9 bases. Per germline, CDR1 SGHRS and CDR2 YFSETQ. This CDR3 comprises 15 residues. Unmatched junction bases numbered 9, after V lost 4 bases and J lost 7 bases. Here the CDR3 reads CASSPGTGWNNEQFF. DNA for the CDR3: TGCGCCAGCAGCCCCGGGACAGGGTGGAATAATGAGCAGTTCTTC.

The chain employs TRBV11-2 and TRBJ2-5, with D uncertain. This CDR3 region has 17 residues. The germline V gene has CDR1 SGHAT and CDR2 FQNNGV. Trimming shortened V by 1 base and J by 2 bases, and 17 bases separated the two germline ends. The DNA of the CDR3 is TGTGCCAGCAGCTTAGGCGATAAGGGCGGACCACAAGAGACCCAGTACTTC. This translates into CASSLGDKGGPQETQYF. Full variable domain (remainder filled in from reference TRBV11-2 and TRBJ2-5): EAGVAQSPRYKIIEKRQSVAFWCNPISGHATLYWYQQILGQGPKLLIQFQNNGVVDDSQLPKDRFSAERLKGVDSTLKIQPAKLEDSAVYLCASSLGDKGGPQETQYFGPGTRLLVL.

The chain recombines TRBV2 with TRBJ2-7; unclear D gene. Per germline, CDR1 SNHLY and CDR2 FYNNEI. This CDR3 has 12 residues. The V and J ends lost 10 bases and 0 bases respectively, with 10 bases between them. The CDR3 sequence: CATSPLSYEQYF. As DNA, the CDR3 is TGTGCCACATCCCCCCTCTCCTACGAGCAGTACTTC. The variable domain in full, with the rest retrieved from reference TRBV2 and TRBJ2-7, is EPEVTQTPSHQVTQMGQEVILRCVPISNHLYFYWYRQILGQKVEFLVSFYNNEISEKSEIFDDQFSVERPDGSNFTLKIRSTKLEDSAMYFCATSPLSYEQYFGPGTRLTVT.

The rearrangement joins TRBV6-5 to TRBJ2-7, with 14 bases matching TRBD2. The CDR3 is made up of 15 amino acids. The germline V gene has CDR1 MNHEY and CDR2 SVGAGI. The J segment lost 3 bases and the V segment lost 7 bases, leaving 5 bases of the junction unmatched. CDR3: CASTAGLAGVYEQYF. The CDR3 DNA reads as TGTGCCAGCACCGCGGGACTAGCGGGAGTCTACGAGCAGTACTTC.

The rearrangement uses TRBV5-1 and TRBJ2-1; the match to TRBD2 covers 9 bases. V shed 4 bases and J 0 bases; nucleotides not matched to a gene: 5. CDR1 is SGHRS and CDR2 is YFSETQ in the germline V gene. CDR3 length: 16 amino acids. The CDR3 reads CASSLPAGGSYNEQFF. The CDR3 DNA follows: TGCGCCAGCAGCCTTCCAGCGGGAGGCTCCTACAATGAGCAGTTCTTC. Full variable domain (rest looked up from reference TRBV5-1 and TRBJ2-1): KAGVTQTPRYLIKTRGQQVTLSCSPISGHRSVSWYQQTPGQGLQFLFEYFSETQRNKGNFPGRFSGRQFSNSRSEMNVSTLELGDSALYLCASSLPAGGSYNEQFFGPGTRLTVL.

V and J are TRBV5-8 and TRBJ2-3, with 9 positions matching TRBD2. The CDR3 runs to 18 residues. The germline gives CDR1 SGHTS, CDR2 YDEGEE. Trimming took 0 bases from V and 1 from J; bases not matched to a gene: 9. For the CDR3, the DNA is TGTGCCAGCAGCTTGGGACTAGCGGCCGGCCTTGGCACAGATACGCAGTATTTT. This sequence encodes CASSLGLAAGLGTDTQYF.

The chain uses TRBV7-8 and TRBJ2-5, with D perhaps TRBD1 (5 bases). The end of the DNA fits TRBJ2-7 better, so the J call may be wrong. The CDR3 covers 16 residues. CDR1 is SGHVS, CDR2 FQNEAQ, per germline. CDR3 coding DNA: TGTGCCAGCAGCCAAGCCCAGGGAATGTTTGGTAACGAGCAGTACTTC. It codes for CASSQAQGMFGNEQYF.

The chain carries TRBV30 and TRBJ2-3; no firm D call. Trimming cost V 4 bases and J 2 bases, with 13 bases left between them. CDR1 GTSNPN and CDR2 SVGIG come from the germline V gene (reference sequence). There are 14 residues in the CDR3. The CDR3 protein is CAWKEQHPTDTQYF. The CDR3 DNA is TGTGCCTGGAAGGAGCAGCACCCCACAGATACGCAGTATTTT.

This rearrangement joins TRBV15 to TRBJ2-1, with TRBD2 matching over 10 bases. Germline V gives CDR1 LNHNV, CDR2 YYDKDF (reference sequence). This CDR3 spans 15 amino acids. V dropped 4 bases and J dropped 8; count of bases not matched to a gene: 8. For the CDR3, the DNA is TGTGCCACCAGCATACGGAGCGGGAGGGCCGATGAGCAGTTCTTC. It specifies CATSIRSGRADEQFF.

The CDR3 nucleotides are TGTGCCAGCAGTTACGGGGACAGGGACCAAGAGACCCAGTACTTC. This encodes CASSYGDRDQETQYF. This chain joins TRBV6-5 and TRBJ2-5; 9 bases agree with TRBD1. Trimming took 2 bases from V and 0 from J; bases not matched to a gene: 1. The CDR3 covers 15 residues. The germline V gene encodes CDR1 MNHEY and CDR2 SVGAGI.

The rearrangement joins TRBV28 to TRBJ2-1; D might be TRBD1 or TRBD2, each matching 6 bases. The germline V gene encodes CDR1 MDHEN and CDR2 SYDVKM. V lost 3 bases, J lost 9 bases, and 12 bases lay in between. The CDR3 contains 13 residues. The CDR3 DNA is TGTGCCAGCAGTTTCTCGGGGGCGGCTGAGCAGTTCTTC. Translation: CASSFSGAAEQFF.

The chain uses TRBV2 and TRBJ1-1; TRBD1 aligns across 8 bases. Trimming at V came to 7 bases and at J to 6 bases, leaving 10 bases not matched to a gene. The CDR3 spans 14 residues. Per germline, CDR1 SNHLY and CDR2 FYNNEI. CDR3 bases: TGTGCCAGCATCATGGAACAGGGGGTTCCTGAAGCTTTCTTT. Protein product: CASIMEQGVPEAFF. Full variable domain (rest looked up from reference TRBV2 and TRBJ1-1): EPEVTQTPSHQVTQMGQEVILRCVPISNHLYFYWYRQILGQKVEFLVSFYNNEISEKSEIFDDQFSVERPDGSNFTLKIRSTKLEDSAMYFCASIMEQGVPEAFFGQGTRLTVV.

The CDR3 here is CASSGGGGSNQPQHF. In DNA, the CDR3 is TGTGCCAGCAGTGGGGGGGGCGGGAGCAATCAGCCCCAGCATTTT. The chain links TRBV2 to TRBJ1-5; maybe TRBD1 (6 bases). Trimming left V 4 bases short and J 1 base short, with 11 bases between. This CDR3 comprises 15 residues. CDR1 and CDR2 from the germline V gene are SNHLY and FYNNEI. Complete variable domain (other parts from reference TRBV2 and TRBJ1-5): EPEVTQTPSHQVTQMGQEVILRCVPISNHLYFYWYRQILGQKVEFLVSFYNNEISEKSEIFDDQFSVERPDGSNFTLKIRSTKLEDSAMYFCASSGGGGSNQPQHFGDGTRLSIL.

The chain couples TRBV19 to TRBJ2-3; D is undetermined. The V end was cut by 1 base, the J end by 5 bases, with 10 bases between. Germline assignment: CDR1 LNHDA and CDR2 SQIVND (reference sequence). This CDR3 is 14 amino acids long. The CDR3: CASSIVTDKDTQYF. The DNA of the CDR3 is TGTGCCAGTAGTATAGTAACGGATAAAGATACGCAGTATTTT.

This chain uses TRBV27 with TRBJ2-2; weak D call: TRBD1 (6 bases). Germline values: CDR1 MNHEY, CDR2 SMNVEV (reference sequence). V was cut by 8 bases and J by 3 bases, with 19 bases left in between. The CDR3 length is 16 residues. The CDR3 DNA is TGTGCCAGCGCCATACAGGGAAATCTTCACACCGGGGAGCTGTTTTTT. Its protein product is CASAIQGNLHTGELFF.

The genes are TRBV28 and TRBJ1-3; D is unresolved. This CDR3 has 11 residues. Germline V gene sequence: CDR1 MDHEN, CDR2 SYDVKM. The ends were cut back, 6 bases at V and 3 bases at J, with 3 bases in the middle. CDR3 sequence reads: CASSFGNTIYF. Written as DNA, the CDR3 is TGTGCCAGCAGCTTTGGAAACACCATATATTTT.

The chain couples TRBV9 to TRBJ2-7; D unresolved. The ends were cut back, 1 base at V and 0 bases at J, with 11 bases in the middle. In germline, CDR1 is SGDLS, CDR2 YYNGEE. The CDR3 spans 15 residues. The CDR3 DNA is TGTGCCAGCAGCGTATCAATAGCAAGCTCCTACGAGCAGTACTTC. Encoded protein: CASSVSIASSYEQYF.

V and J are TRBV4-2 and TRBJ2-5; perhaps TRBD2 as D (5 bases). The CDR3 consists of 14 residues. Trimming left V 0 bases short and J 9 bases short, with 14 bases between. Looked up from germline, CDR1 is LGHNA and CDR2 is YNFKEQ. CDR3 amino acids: CASSQDSFGLAQYF. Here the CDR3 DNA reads TGTGCCAGCAGCCAAGATAGTTTCGGACTTGCCCAGTACTTC.

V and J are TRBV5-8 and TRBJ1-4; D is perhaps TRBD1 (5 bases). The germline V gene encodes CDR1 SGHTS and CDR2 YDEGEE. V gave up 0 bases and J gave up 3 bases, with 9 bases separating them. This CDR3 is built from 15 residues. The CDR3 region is CASSLESGANEKLFF. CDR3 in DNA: TGTGCCAGCAGCTTGGAATCGGGGGCTAATGAAAAACTGTTTTTT.